This TCR beta chain is drawn from a study of cytomegalovirus exposure and HLA in healthy donors. CDR3 size: 15 residues. Per germline, CDR1 MDHEN and CDR2 SYDVKM. The junction had 9 bases not matched to a gene; V was cut back by 6 bases and J by 1 base. Vbeta (60) and Jbeta (13) primers were used in the PCR. Here immunoSEQ multiplex PCR was the method, and the copy in TCRdb shows in-frame clones only, minus some. The table lists around 150,000 clones, roughly 73% of them singletons, with about 11% in the top ten. The sequence was obtained from a man younger than 35 in good health and CMV-seropositive. Sequencing was carried out using PBMCs. V and J are TRBV28 and TRBJ2-7; 7 nucleotides align to TRBD1. CDR3 in amino acids: CASSLRDRHSYEQYF. The CDR3 DNA reads as TGTGCCAGCAGCCTCAGGGACAGACATTCCTACGAGCAGTACTTC.